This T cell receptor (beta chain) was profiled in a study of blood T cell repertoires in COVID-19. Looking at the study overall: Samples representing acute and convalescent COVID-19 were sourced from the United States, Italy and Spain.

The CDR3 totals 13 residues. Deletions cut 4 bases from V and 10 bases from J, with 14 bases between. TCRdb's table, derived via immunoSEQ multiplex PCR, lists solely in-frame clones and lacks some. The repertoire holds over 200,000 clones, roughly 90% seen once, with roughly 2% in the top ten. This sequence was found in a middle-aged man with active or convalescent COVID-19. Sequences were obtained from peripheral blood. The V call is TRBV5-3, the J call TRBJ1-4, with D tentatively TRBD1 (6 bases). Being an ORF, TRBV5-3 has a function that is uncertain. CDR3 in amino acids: CARSATGLGKLFF. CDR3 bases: TGTGCCAGAAGCGCCACAGGGTTGGGAAAACTGTTTTTT.